This T cell receptor beta chain was found in a study of radiotherapy plus CTLA-4 blockade in lung cancer. Across the study: In approximately 17% of patients, objective responses were seen; around 34% had disease control. The study's findings and limits: The best predictor of response was reported to be early blood T cell clone dynamics, with interferon-beta. Blood-borne expansion of tumor-derived TCR clones followed radiotherapy plus ipilimumab.

Patients with chemo-refractory metastatic non-small-cell lung cancer received focal radiation plus CTLA-4 blockade with ipilimumab. Notes on this clone: Its target is unknown.

Clones were read by immunoSEQ multiplex PCR, and TCRdb kept only the in-frame ones, dropping some. The data contain around 99,000 clones, around 88% of them seen just once; the ten biggest clones take up 4% to 6%. With 2 bases removed from V and 4 bases from J, the gap between germline ends came to 5 bases. The CDR3 runs to 12 residues. In germline, CDR1 is SEHNR, CDR2 FQNEAQ (reference sequence). This specimen was peripheral blood, taken from a patient treated with radiotherapy plus ipilimumab. The TCR was taken from a human donor with non-small cell lung cancer that progressed on radiotherapy plus ipilimumab. This chain uses TRBV7-9 with TRBJ1-1; D unresolved. In DNA, the CDR3 is TGTGCCAGCAGCTTATATGGCACTGAAGCTTTCTTT. Translating gives CASSLYGTEAFF.